The clone carrying this T cell receptor (beta chain) appeared once. The ends were cut back, 0 bases at V and 0 bases at J, with 6 bases in the middle. This CDR3 has 16 amino acids. Germline V lookup: CDR1 MNHEY, CDR2 SVGAGI. Per the original data handling: The authors estimated nucleated cell counts from reference gene primer amplification. Sequencing used immunoSEQ multiplex PCR; TCRdb keeps in-frame clones, though not all of them. From that table come the V and J calls and clone size; the DNA was used to work out D and trimming. The table lists about 95,000 clones, 89% of them singletons. These data belong to a study of blood T cell repertoires in COVID-19. Study-wide background: Specimens from acute and convalescent COVID-19 originated in the United States, Italy and Spain. The analysed material was cDNA or gDNA that came from T cells, B-cell-depleted T cells, or PBMCs.

V usage is TRBV6-5 and J usage is TRBJ1-6, with D uncertain. What was sequenced was peripheral blood. This clonotype originated in a woman between 65 and 79 years old with acute or convalescent COVID-19. The CDR3 DNA reads TGTGCCAGCAGTTACTCAGCTAGCTCCTATAATTCACCCCTCCACTTT. This encodes CASSYSASSYNSPLHF.